One sample yielded the 17 T cell receptor beta chains listed below, sequenced in a study of cytomegalovirus exposure and HLA in healthy donors (TCRdb year 2017). The receptor library was made with the immunoSEQ multiplex PCR assay. TCRdb carries this immuneACCESS record with in-frame sequences only. Its versions omit some clonotypes, under half of them owing to an unresolved V gene in the studies checked, with the rest unexplained. The sample table holds roughly 95,000 clones, of which about 85% were seen once. The ten top clones hold roughly 20% of the sample. Sequenced: PBMCs. These receptors were obtained from a man aged 18 to 30 in good health and CMV-seropositive.

V usage is TRBV7-2 and J usage is TRBJ2-2, with TRBD1 as a possible D gene (6 bases). V was pared by 3 bases and J by 3 bases, with 14 bases between. This CDR3 is 16 amino acids long. Germline V CDR1 and CDR2: SGHTA, FQGNSA. CDR3 loop: CASSLIGGVDTGELFF. In nucleotides, the CDR3 is TGTGCCAGCAGCTTGATTGGGGGCGTGGACACCGGGGAGCTGTTTTTT.

This chain connects TRBV15 to TRBJ1-2; the D is unclear. Between the trimmed V and J ends, which lost 3 bases and 0 bases, there was a span of 14 bases. Germline lookup yields CDR1 LNHNV and CDR2 YYDKDF (reference sequence). This CDR3 region has 16 residues. This chain's CDR3 is CATSSPRREANYGYTF. CDR3 nucleotides: TGTGCCACCAGCAGCCCCCGAAGGGAGGCTAACTATGGCTACACCTTC.

V and J are TRBV6-6 and TRBJ1-2; no clear D gene. Per germline, CDR1 MNHNY and CDR2 SVGAGI (reference sequence). Trimming took 0 bases from V and 8 from J, leaving 16 bases between them. The CDR3 length is 15 residues. The CDR3 nucleotides read TGTGCCAGCAGTTACTCGACCGAGGGATTGTTGGGCTACACCTTC. It yields the protein CASSYSTEGLLGYTF.

The V call is TRBV13, the J call TRBJ2-6; TRBD2 aligns across 14 bases. Germline CDR1 reads PRHDT; CDR2 reads FYEKMQ (reference sequence). Trimming at V came to 5 bases and at J to 0 bases, leaving 9 bases not matched to a gene. This CDR3 contains 20 residues. The CDR3 nucleotides are TGTGCCAGCAGCCCACGGACTAGCGGGAGGCTCACCTCTGGGGCCAACGTCCTGACTTTC. The encoded protein is CASSPRTSGRLTSGANVLTF. Using reference TRBV13 and TRBJ2-6 for the parts outside the CDR3, the full variable domain is AAGVIQSPRHLIKEKRETATLKCYPIPRHDTVYWYQQGPGQDPQFLISFYEKMQSDKGSIPDRFSAQQFSDYHSELNMSSLELGDSALYFCASSPRTSGRLTSGANVLTFGAGSRLTVL.

The chain carries TRBV27 and TRBJ2-2, with 15 bases aligning to TRBD2. This CDR3 has 21 residues. Germline assignment: CDR1 MNHEY and CDR2 SMNVEV (reference sequence). J lost 0 bases, V lost 4 bases, and 12 bases had no gene match. The CDR3 protein is CASSSTQWTSGRDSNTGELFF. CDR3 DNA: TGTGCCAGCAGTTCGACCCAGTGGACTAGCGGGAGGGATTCGAACACCGGGGAGCTGTTTTTT.

The chain couples TRBV27 to TRBJ2-5; 9 bases line up with TRBD1. V was clipped by 5 bases and J by 5 bases; unmatched bases: 9. Germline CDR1 and CDR2: MNHEY and SMNVEV (reference sequence). CDR3 length: 15 residues. The CDR3 bases are TGTGCCAGCAGTCTCCCGGGACAGGGACGTGAGACCCAGTACTTC. This sequence encodes CASSLPGQGRETQYF.

This rearrangement joins TRBV9 to TRBJ1-2, with a tentative D call TRBD1 (6 bases). V lost 3 bases and J 7 bases, leaving 16 bases between the germline ends. There are 14 residues in the CDR3. Germline V CDR1 and CDR2: SGDLS, YYNGEE. In DNA form, the CDR3 reads TGTGCCAGCAGCGCGGGAGGGGGAAATTCTGGCTACACCTTC. Protein sequence: CASSAGGGNSGYTF.

The V call is TRBV5-1, the J call TRBJ2-1; no reliable D call. Trimming pared 0 bases from V and 0 bases from J, leaving 7 bases between. The germline V gene encodes CDR1 SGHRS and CDR2 YFSETQ. The length of the CDR3 is 15 residues. The CDR3 loop is CASSLVLSSYNEQFF. Written as DNA, the CDR3 is TGCGCCAGCAGCTTGGTACTAAGCTCCTACAATGAGCAGTTCTTC.

V gene TRBV7-7 combines with J gene TRBJ2-7, with D unresolved. This CDR3 is built from 15 residues. The germline V and J ends were trimmed by 5 bases and 0 bases, with 14 bases remaining between them. Germline CDR1 SSHAT, CDR2 FNYEAQ (reference sequence). CDR3: CASSPYLDGSYEQYF. The DNA for the CDR3 is TGTGCCAGCAGCCCATACCTAGACGGCTCCTACGAGCAGTACTTC.

This clone was detected once. This chain uses TRBV28 with TRBJ1-5, with 8 positions matching TRBD1. CDR3 length: 15 amino acids. Germline values: CDR1 MDHEN, CDR2 SYDVKM. The V gene end was trimmed by 4 bases and the J gene end by 0 bases; junction bases not matched to a gene: 2. The CDR3 DNA is TGTGCCAGCAGTTCAGGGGGCTATAGCAATCAGCCCCAGCATTTT. This encodes CASSSGGYSNQPQHF.

The V and J genes are TRBV28 and TRBJ2-1, with 7 positions matching TRBD2. Germline assignment: CDR1 MDHEN and CDR2 SYDVKM. V gave up 2 bases and J gave up 0 bases; unmatched junction bases: 4. The CDR3 contains 16 residues. In DNA form, the CDR3 reads TGTGCCAGCAGTTTAAGGCGGGGGACCTCCTACAATGAGCAGTTCTTC. Protein sequence: CASSLRRGTSYNEQFF.

The chain has TRBV11-2 and TRBJ2-7, with D maybe TRBD1 (6 bases). The CDR3 extends over 15 amino acids. The V end lost 5 bases, the J end lost 0 bases, and 14 bases lay between the germline ends. Per germline, CDR1 SGHAT and CDR2 FQNNGV. CDR3 DNA sequence: TGTGCCAGCAGCAGGAACAGGGAACCCTCCTACGAGCAGTACTTC. Translated, it gives CASSRNREPSYEQYF. The full variable domain, rest sourced from reference TRBV11-2 and TRBJ2-7, is EAGVAQSPRYKIIEKRQSVAFWCNPISGHATLYWYQQILGQGPKLLIQFQNNGVVDDSQLPKDRFSAERLKGVDSTLKIQPAKLEDSAVYLCASSRNREPSYEQYFGPGTRLTVT.

DNA of the CDR3: TGTGCCAGCAGTGTCCCGGGACTAGCGGATTACTACAATGAGCAGTTCTTC. It codes for CASSVPGLADYYNEQFF. The chain joins TRBV28 to TRBJ2-1; 11 positions match TRBD2. This CDR3 region has 17 residues. Germline lookup yields CDR1 MDHEN and CDR2 SYDVKM. V lost 5 bases, J lost 3 bases, and 9 bases stayed unmatched.

The chain uses TRBV5-1 and TRBJ2-7, with 8 bases that match TRBD1. Per germline, CDR1 SGHRS and CDR2 YFSETQ. CDR3 size: 14 residues. Trimming cost V 5 bases and J 6 bases; bases outside gene matches: 10. The CDR3 bases are TGCGCCAGCAGACCCGGGACAGGAGGCGTCGAGCAGTACTTC. Translation gives CASRPGTGGVEQYF.

The J gene is TRBJ2-1, the V gene TRBV19; weak D call: TRBD2 (6 bases). The V gene lost 3 bases and the J gene lost 9 bases, with 12 bases spanning the gap. CDR1 and CDR2 (germline): LNHDA, SQIVND (reference sequence). This CDR3 has 13 amino acids. The CDR3 DNA reads as TGTGCCAGTAGTATTTCGGGACTTGGTGAGCAGTTCTTC. Protein: CASSISGLGEQFF. The full variable domain, in which reference TRBV19 and TRBJ2-1 provide the parts outside the CDR3, is DGGITQSPKYLFRKEGQNVTLSCEQNLNHDAMYWYRQDPGQGLRLIYYSQIVNDFQKGDIAEGYSVSREKKESFPLTVTSAQKNPTAFYLCASSISGLGEQFFGPGTRLTVL.

The sample holds one count of this clone. The rearrangement joins TRBV7-2 to TRBJ2-5; 7 nucleotides align to TRBD1. The germline V gene encodes CDR1 SGHTA and CDR2 FQGNSA. CDR3 length equals 15 residues. V shed 1 base, J shed 5 bases, and the junction held 7 bases outside the gene matches. The CDR3, as DNA: TGTGCCAGCAGCTTAGGGGGACAGACCTGGGAGACCCAGTACTTC. Protein: CASSLGGQTWETQYF. Full variable domain (outside the CDR3, taken from reference TRBV7-2 and TRBJ2-5): GAGVSQSPSNKVTEKGKDVELRCDPISGHTALYWYRQSLGQGLEFLIYFQGNSAPDKSGLPSDRFSAERTGGSVSTLTIQRTQQEDSAVYLCASSLGGQTWETQYFGPGTRLLVL.

This clone was seen only a few times. The genes are TRBV4-1 and TRBJ2-2; TRBD1 matches 9 bases. The germline gives CDR1 MGHRA, CDR2 YSYEKL. This CDR3 is 16 amino acids long. Trimming at V came to 3 bases and at J to 7 bases, leaving 9 bases not matched to a gene. This CDR3 reads CASSHPGQGGGGELFF. CDR3 DNA: TGCGCCAGCAGCCATCCGGGACAGGGAGGCGGCGGGGAGCTGTTTTTT.